Below are 19 T cell receptor beta chains sequenced from a single sample in a study of T cell clonality in common variable immunodeficiency. Assay used: immunoSEQ multiplex PCR; TCRdb lists only in-frame clones, some missing. The sample spans around 15,000 clones; the ten largest clones claim approximately 4.4%. No antigen has been assigned to these receptors. Whole-study results and caveats: Common variable immunodeficiency TCR beta sequences reportedly had fewer deletions and N-nucleotide insertions.

Sequenced material: peripheral blood mononuclear cells. These receptors were obtained from a human donor with common variable immunodeficiency.

The CDR3 is CSARVPRDRGLYGYTF. The CDR3 DNA, read in part, is TGCAGTGCTAGAGTCCCCCGGGACAGGGGTCTCTATGGC. The chain is built from TRBV20-1 and TRBJ1-2; 10 bases are a match to TRBD1. The read terminates 3 residues ahead of where the CDR3 ends, so the germline J gene completes it. V trimming: 1 base; J trimming: 4 bases; junction bases outside the gene matches: 9. The germline CDR1 and CDR2 sequences are DFQATT and SNEGSKA (reference sequence). The CDR3 is 16 amino acids.

A word on this clone: The read halts 3 residues ahead of the CDR3 end, with the missing end drawn from the germline J gene. The chain combines TRBV19 with TRBJ2-3; D unresolved. Deletions cut 5 bases from V and 2 bases from J, with 8 bases between. Germline CDR1 is LNHDA and CDR2 is SQIVND (reference sequence). CDR3 length: 13 residues. CDR3 in amino acids: CASSFKSTDTQYF. CDR3 DNA, as far as it was read: TGTGCCAGTAGTTTCAAATCCACAGATACG.

The CDR3 spells CASSLDLTGELFF. CDR3 DNA (partial): TGTGCCAGCAGCTTAGACCTCACCGGGGAG. The chain employs TRBV11-3 and TRBJ2-2, with D unclear. The CDR3 goes on 3 residues after the read ends, and that part is filled in from the germline J gene. CDR3 length: 13 amino acids. Germline V lookup: CDR1 SGHNT, CDR2 YENEEA. The ends were cut back, 0 bases at V and 4 bases at J, with 3 bases in the middle.

Regarding this clone: The DNA ends 3 residues before the CDR3 does, and the rest of the CDR3 is filled in from the germline J gene. The chain joins TRBV20-1 to TRBJ2-5, with D uncertain. This CDR3 is 12 amino acids long. The V and J ends lost 2 bases and 3 bases respectively, with 7 bases between them. The germline V gene has CDR1 DFQATT and CDR2 SNEGSKA (reference sequence). CDR3 sequence reads: CSARILEETQYF. CDR3 bases read: TGCAGTGCTAGAATCCTCGAAGAGACC.

A word on this clone: The read is 3 residues too short to cover the CDR3 end, so that end is filled in from the germline J gene. The chain employs TRBV30 and TRBJ1-5, with a tentative D call TRBD1 (5 bases). V lost 5 bases and J lost 3, with 17 bases in between. Germline V gives CDR1 GTSNPN, CDR2 SVGIG (reference sequence). There are 15 residues in the CDR3. The sequenced part of the CDR3 DNA is TGTGCCTGGGCCCCTACCCCAGGGTTCAATCAGCCC. Translation: CAWAPTPGFNQP. The whole CDR3 sequence is CAWAPTPGFNQPQHF. Complete variable domain (other parts from reference TRBV30 and TRBJ1-5): SQTIHQWPATLVQPVGSPLSLECTVEGTSNPNLYWYRQAAGRGLQLLFYSVGIGQISSEVPQNLSASRPQDRQFILSSKKLLLSDSGFYLCAWAPTPGFNQPQHFGDGTRLSIL.

Regarding this clone: The read is 3 residues too short to cover the CDR3 end, so that end is filled in from the germline J gene. J is TRBJ2-5 and V is TRBV7-6, with D perhaps matching TRBD1 (5 bases). The V gene lost 2 bases and the J gene lost 4 bases, with 8 bases spanning the gap. Germline-derived CDR1 and CDR2 are SGHVS and FNYEAQ. The CDR3 is 13 residues long. Partial CDR3 DNA: TGTGCCAGCAGCTTAAGGGGCCCAGAGACC. Translating gives CASSLRGPET. The whole CDR3 sequence is CASSLRGPETQYF.

On this clone: Read data end 3 residues before the CDR3 end; the end is taken from the germline J gene. The V and J genes are TRBV20-1 and TRBJ2-7; perhaps TRBD1 as D (7 bases). Per the germline V gene, CDR1 is DFQATT and CDR2 is SNEGSKA (reference sequence). This CDR3 comprises 12 residues. The V end lost 3 bases, the J end lost 6 bases, and 12 bases lay between the germline ends. The part of the CDR3 DNA that was read is TGCAGTGCTAGTCACCAGGGGGGCGAG. The encoded protein is CSASHQGGE. From start to end, the CDR3 is CSASHQGGEQYF.

A remark on this clone: The CDR3 end lies 3 residues beyond the end of the read and is filled in from the germline J gene. The rearrangement joins TRBV19 to TRBJ1-3; D is undetermined. Trimming left V 3 bases short and J 2 bases short, with 5 bases between. Germline CDR1 is LNHDA and CDR2 is SQIVND (reference sequence). This CDR3 is built from 13 residues. CDR3 region: CASSITAGNTIYF. The sequenced part of the CDR3 DNA is TGTGCCAGTAGTATTACTGCTGGAAACACC.

In the case of this clone: At one end the junction does not follow the germline gene, possibly because of a read error. The CDR3 end falls 3 residues outside the read, so it is completed with the germline J gene. The V call is TRBV5-1, the J call TRBJ2-7; 7 bases are a match to TRBD2. The germline CDR1 and CDR2 sequences are SGHRS and YFSETQ. This CDR3 is 15 amino acids long. The covered CDR3 bases are TGCGCCAGCACCTTGGATGGCGGGGGAAGATACGAG. This gives the protein CASTLDGGGRYE. The entire CDR3 reads CASTLDGGGRYEQYF.

In regard to this clone: The read gets to within 3 residues of the CDR3 end, and the germline J gene fills in the rest. The chain recombines TRBV19 with TRBJ1-5; 9 bases fit TRBD1. This CDR3 has 16 residues. The junction had 8 bases not matched to a gene; V was cut back by 7 bases and J by 1 base. Germline CDR1 is LNHDA and CDR2 is SQIVND (reference sequence). The CDR3 loop reads CASTHRQGVSNQPQHF. Partial CDR3 DNA: TGTGCCAGTACCCATCGACAGGGGGTGAGCAATCAGCCC. Full variable domain (remainder filled in from reference TRBV19 and TRBJ1-5): DGGITQSPKYLFRKEGQNVTLSCEQNLNHDAMYWYRQDPGQGLRLIYYSQIVNDFQKGDIAEGYSVSREKKESFPLTVTSAQKNPTAFYLCASTHRQGVSNQPQHFGDGTRLSIL.

For this clone: The sequence runs out 3 residues before the end of the CDR3; the remainder is reconstructed from the germline J gene. The chain is built from TRBV7-9 and TRBJ1-6; 8 bases map to TRBD1. J gave up 9 bases and V 6 bases, and 7 bases lay outside the gene matches. CDR3 length: 14 amino acids. Germline CDR1 SEHNR, CDR2 FQNEAQ (reference sequence). The DNA read from the CDR3 is TGTGCCAGCAGGGCCGGGACAGGATCTTCACCC. Amino acids: CASRAGTGSSP. The whole CDR3 region reads CASRAGTGSSPLHF.

Turning to this clone: Read sequence stops 3 residues before the CDR3 end, and the germline J gene provides the missing end. The genes are TRBV19 and TRBJ1-6; D is ambiguous. This CDR3 region has 16 residues. Germline V lookup: CDR1 LNHDA, CDR2 SQIVND (reference sequence). V dropped 6 bases and J dropped 0 bases, with 12 bases sitting between them. CDR3 in amino acids: CASRPLVSSYNSPLHF. Incomplete CDR3 DNA: TGTGCCAGTAGGCCCCTAGTGAGCTCCTATAATTCACCC.

Concerning this clone: Read coverage stops 3 residues before the CDR3 terminus; the germline J gene supplies the remainder. V is TRBV20-1 and J is TRBJ2-5; TRBD1 agrees at 9 bases. The CDR3 contains 14 residues. Trimming took 3 bases from V and 1 from J; bases not matched to a gene: 3. Germline V gene data show CDR1 as DFQATT and CDR2 as SNEGSKA (reference sequence). CDR3 bases read: TGCAGTGCTAGGGGACAGGGAGCCCAAGAGACC. It is translated as CSARGQGAQET. The CDR3 reads in full as CSARGQGAQETQYF.

According to its frequency, this clone is medium-sized. The read terminates 3 residues before the CDR3 end, so the remaining end is supplied by the germline J gene. The rearrangement links TRBV29-1 to TRBJ2-6; no clear D gene. V lost 1 base and J lost 2, with 18 bases in between. Per germline, CDR1 SQVTM and CDR2 ANQGSEA. The CDR3 consists of 18 residues. CDR3 sequence reads: CSVEGEHGPDAGANVLTF. Incomplete CDR3 DNA: TGCAGCGTTGAAGGCGAGCATGGGCCCGACGCTGGGGCCAACGTC.

This CDR3 reads CASSFRAGVETQYF. CDR3 DNA (partial): TGTGCCAGCAGCTTTAGAGCGGGAGTAGAGACC. This chain connects TRBV7-9 to TRBJ2-5; 8 positions match TRBD2. The read gets to within 3 residues of the CDR3 end, and the germline J gene fills in the rest. This CDR3 has 14 amino acids. The V and J ends lost 3 bases and 4 bases, in that order; junction bases with no gene match: 4. Germline V gene data show CDR1 as SEHNR and CDR2 as FQNEAQ (reference sequence). Using reference TRBV7-9 and TRBJ2-5 for the parts outside the CDR3, the full variable domain is DTGVSQNPRHKITKRGQNVTFRCDPISEHNRLYWYRQTLGQGPEFLTYFQNEAQLEKSRLLSDRFSAERPKGSFSTLEIQRTEQGDSAMYLCASSFRAGVETQYFGPGTRLLVL.

Its frequency marks this clone as medium-sized. The observed sequence ends 3 residues before the CDR3 terminus, with the missing tail filled in from the germline J gene. The V gene is TRBV18, the J gene TRBJ2-7, with D tentatively TRBD1 (5 bases). In germline, CDR1 is KGHSH, CDR2 LQKENI. The V end was cut by 2 bases, the J end by 5 bases, with 10 bases between. The CDR3 is 13 amino acids. CDR3 amino acids: CASSPGAEHEQYF. CDR3 bases read: TGTGCCAGCTCACCAGGGGCCGAACACGAG.

For this clone: The read finishes 3 residues shy of the CDR3 end, and the germline J gene is used to complete it. The chain has TRBV5-1 and TRBJ2-7, with 7 bases matching TRBD1. V dropped 0 bases and J dropped 2; count of bases not matched to a gene: 5. In germline, CDR1 is SGHRS, CDR2 YFSETQ. The CDR3 covers 15 residues. The CDR3 here is CASSLATGDPYEQYF. The DNA read from the CDR3 is TGCGCCAGCAGCTTGGCTACAGGGGACCCCTACGAG.

With regard to this clone: The read is 3 residues too short to cover the CDR3 end, so that end is filled in from the germline J gene. J is TRBJ1-1 and V is TRBV29-1; 9 nucleotides match TRBD1. The ends lost 7 bases at V and 0 bases at J; junction bases unmatched: 18. CDR3 size: 18 residues. The germline gives CDR1 SQVTM, CDR2 ANQGSEA. CDR3 loop: CSASAPPTGGRLNTEAFF. Partial CDR3 DNA: TGCAGCGCCTCCGCCCCCCCGACAGGGGGGCGTCTGAACACTGAA.

On this clone itself: With the read ending 3 residues before the CDR3 end, the germline J gene is used to fill in that end. J is TRBJ2-7 and V is TRBV14, with D unresolved. The CDR3 loop spans 11 amino acids. The germline V gene has CDR1 SGHDN and CDR2 FVKESK. Trimming cost V 6 bases and J 3 bases, with 6 bases left between them. CDR3 amino acids: CASSQHYEQYF. The covered CDR3 bases are TGTGCCAGCAGTCAACACTACGAG.